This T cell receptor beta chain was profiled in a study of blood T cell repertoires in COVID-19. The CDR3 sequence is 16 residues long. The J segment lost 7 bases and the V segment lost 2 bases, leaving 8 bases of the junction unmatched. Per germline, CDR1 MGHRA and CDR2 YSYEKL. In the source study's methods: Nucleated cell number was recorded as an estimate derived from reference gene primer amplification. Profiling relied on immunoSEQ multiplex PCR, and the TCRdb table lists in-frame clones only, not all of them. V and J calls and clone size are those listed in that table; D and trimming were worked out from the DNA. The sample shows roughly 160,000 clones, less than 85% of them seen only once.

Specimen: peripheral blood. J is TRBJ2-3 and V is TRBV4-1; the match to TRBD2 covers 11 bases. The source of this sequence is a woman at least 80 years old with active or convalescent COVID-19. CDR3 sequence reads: CASSQTTSGSTHTQYF. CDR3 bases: TGCGCCAGCAGCCAAACTACTAGCGGGAGTACGCATACGCAGTATTTT.